This TCR beta chain was profiled in a study of cytomegalovirus exposure and HLA in healthy donors. Study in general: In a later analysis, it was reported that the 110 or so validation repertoires had been produced on the same platform as the 670 or so repertoires belonging to the first cohort.

The donors were part of the validation cohort of 120 subjects. That cohort was separate from the first cohort, which comprised several hundred subjects. Comment on this clone: The antigen is unknown.

Trimming cost V 7 bases and J 3 bases, with 13 bases left between them. Germline values: CDR1 MDHEN, CDR2 SYDVKM. This CDR3 spans 13 amino acids. Only in-frame clones appear in the TCRdb table, and some are missing; sequencing was by immunoSEQ multiplex PCR. The data show 150,000 to 200,000 clones, with 85% seen just once and 16% held by the top ten. Findings of the study overall: The study designated 150 or so TCR beta chains cytomegalovirus-associated. Subsequent analysis of the roughly 120 validation repertoires found a tendency for first-cohort TCR clusters to co-occur.

Sequenced: PBMCs. This rearrangement joins TRBV28 to TRBJ2-7; D is undetermined. The TCR originated in a man younger than 35 in good health and CMV-seropositive. The CDR3 spells CASTLPGHYEQYF. DNA of the CDR3: TGTGCCAGCACCCTCCCTGGGCACTACGAGCAGTACTTC.